A single sample is the source of the 30 T cell receptor beta chains below, sequenced in a study of beta chain features in type 1 diabetes listed by TCRdb under 2018. The study at large found these results: Type 1 diabetes patients showed a moderate but significant shortening of TCRB CDR3 length in all four CD4+ subsets.

These receptors have no identified antigens. The method behind the library was the immunoSEQ multiplex PCR assay. The High Capacity cDNA Reverse Transcription Kit was used to reverse transcribe all of the isolated RNA, meaning that expressed TCRB transcripts were what got sequenced. Here the immuneACCESS table is served through TCRdb, limited to in-frame sequences with V and J called. Missing clones are a known gap in these copies; in checked studies unresolved V genes cover under half, and the rest lacks a known reason. Here the sample has under 150,000 clones; roughly 10% occur a single time. The ten largest clones take up around 0.75% of the sample. Material for sequencing was central memory CD4+ T cells from blood. Source of these receptors: a young man with type 1 diabetes.

The chain couples TRBV27 to TRBJ2-7; 10 bases align to TRBD1. The CDR3 is 16 residues long. V lost 5 bases and J lost 3; bases outside the gene matches: 10. Germline CDR1 and CDR2: MNHEY and SMNVEV (reference sequence). Here the CDR3 DNA reads TGTGCCAGCAGTACCCGATGGGACAGGGGCAACTACGAGCAGTACTTC. It yields the protein CASSTRWDRGNYEQYF.

V is TRBV6-1 and J is TRBJ1-1; no clear D gene. Germline CDR1 MNHNS, CDR2 SASEGT. V was cut by 7 bases and J by 1 base, with 10 bases left in between. The CDR3 totals 13 residues. The CDR3, as DNA: TGTGCCAGCAACACCCAGGAGAACACTGAAGCTTTCTTT. This sequence encodes CASNTQENTEAFF.

This clone was counted a few times. The V and J genes are TRBV30 and TRBJ1-5, with unresolved D. CDR3 size: 15 residues. Per germline, CDR1 GTSNPN and CDR2 SVGIG (reference sequence). Trimming pared 5 bases from V and 4 bases from J, leaving 18 bases between. This CDR3 reads CAWEEGSLMNQPQHF. The CDR3 DNA is TGTGCCTGGGAAGAGGGATCATTAATGAATCAGCCCCAGCATTTT.

This clone turned up a few times. This sequence joins TRBV4-2 and TRBJ2-1, with a possible D match to TRBD2 (6 bases). This CDR3 has 15 residues. The germline V gene has CDR1 LGHNA and CDR2 YNFKEQ. Trimming left V 2 bases short and J 10 bases short, with 18 bases between. In nucleotides, the CDR3 is TGTGCCAGCAGCCAACACCCCGGGACTCCGGGGGAGCAGTTCTTC. Translating gives CASSQHPGTPGEQFF.

This rearrangement joins TRBV4-3 to TRBJ1-1, with D perhaps TRBD1 (5 bases). The CDR3 is 15 amino acids. V gave up 0 bases and J gave up 1 base, with 9 bases separating them. CDR1 is LGHNA and CDR2 is YSLEER in the germline V gene. The CDR3 sequence: CASSQDGRANTEAFF. The CDR3 DNA is TGCGCCAGCAGCCAAGACGGCAGGGCGAACACTGAAGCTTTCTTT.

This clone came up a few times. CDR3 bases: TGTGCCAGCAGCCAAGTAGCGGGGGGGGATGAGACCCAGTACTTC. Encoded protein: CASSQVAGGDETQYF. The rearrangement joins TRBV4-2 to TRBJ2-5; the match to TRBD2 covers 11 bases. The germline V gene has CDR1 LGHNA and CDR2 YNFKEQ. This CDR3 has 15 residues. The ends lost 1 base at V and 5 bases at J; junction bases unmatched: 3.

The chain joins TRBV7-6 to TRBJ2-5, with D maybe TRBD1 (6 bases). This CDR3 is built from 15 residues. In germline, CDR1 is SGHVS, CDR2 FNYEAQ. Trimming cost V 3 bases and J 2 bases, with 13 bases left between them. The CDR3 coding sequence is TGTGCCAGCAGCTTCTCCGGGACACCTCAAGAGACCCAGTACTTC. The encoded protein is CASSFSGTPQETQYF.

This rearrangement joins TRBV2 to TRBJ1-4, with 12 nucleotides matching TRBD1. Germline CDR1 is SNHLY and CDR2 is FYNNEI. This CDR3 is built from 15 residues. The V segment lost 6 bases and the J segment 8 bases; nucleotides outside the gene matches: 7. The CDR3 loop reads CASSPPGTGGEKLFF. The DNA for the CDR3 is TGTGCCAGCAGCCCACCCGGGACAGGGGGCGAAAAACTGTTTTTT. The whole variable domain, filled in from reference TRBV2 and TRBJ1-4, reads EPEVTQTPSHQVTQMGQEVILRCVPISNHLYFYWYRQILGQKVEFLVSFYNNEISEKSEIFDDQFSVERPDGSNFTLKIRSTKLEDSAMYFCASSPPGTGGEKLFFGSGTQLSVL.

This chain connects TRBV9 to TRBJ2-5; D is ambiguous. CDR1 is SGDLS, CDR2 YYNGEE, per germline. The length of the CDR3 is 15 residues. Trimming shortened V by 0 bases and J by 2 bases, and 11 bases separated the two germline ends. CDR3: CASSVGKELQETQYF. As DNA, the CDR3 is TGTGCCAGCAGCGTAGGAAAGGAGTTACAAGAGACCCAGTACTTC.

The V call is TRBV2, the J call TRBJ2-3, with 11 bases aligning to TRBD2. Losses at the gene ends were 6 bases for V and 7 bases for J; bases not matched to a gene: 9. The germline V gene encodes CDR1 SNHLY and CDR2 FYNNEI. The CDR3 sequence is 15 residues long. CDR3 DNA: TGTGCCAGCAGCGATCTAGCGGGGGGTAGGAATACGCAGTATTTT. Its translation: CASSDLAGGRNTQYF. Full variable domain (remainder filled in from reference TRBV2 and TRBJ2-3): EPEVTQTPSHQVTQMGQEVILRCVPISNHLYFYWYRQILGQKVEFLVSFYNNEISEKSEIFDDQFSVERPDGSNFTLKIRSTKLEDSAMYFCASSDLAGGRNTQYFGPGTRLTVL.

As to this clone: Other DNA variants within this sample encode the same CDR3. The chain uses TRBV30 and TRBJ2-3; 10 positions agree with TRBD2. V shed 5 bases and J 4 bases; nucleotides not matched to a gene: 3. CDR1 is GTSNPN and CDR2 is SVGIG in the germline V gene (reference sequence). This CDR3 contains 13 residues. In nucleotides, the CDR3 is TGTGCCTGGGGGAGCGGGGGGGCAGATACGCAGTATTTT. Residues: CAWGSGGADTQYF.

This clone was seen more than once but under ten times. CDR3 DNA sequence: TGTGCCAGCAGTTTTGGCAGGGGGGCTTCACCCCTCCACTTT. Residues: CASSFGRGASPLHF. The V and J genes are TRBV27 and TRBJ1-6, with 7 nucleotides matching TRBD1. Germline CDR1 is MNHEY and CDR2 is SMNVEV (reference sequence). V shed 3 bases, J shed 9 bases, and the junction held 5 bases outside the gene matches. This CDR3 has 14 amino acids.

The rearrangement joins TRBV5-1 to TRBJ1-4; TRBD1 is a possible D gene (5 bases). Trimming took off 4 bases at V and 2 bases at J, with 9 bases between the two ends. CDR1 is SGHRS and CDR2 is YFSETQ in the germline V gene. This CDR3 spans 14 amino acids. CDR3 in DNA: TGCGCCAGCAGCCCCGGGGGGACTAATGAAAAACTGTTTTTT. It yields the protein CASSPGGTNEKLFF.

This clone was detected a few times. DNA of the CDR3: TGCGCCAGCAGCCCCCGGGGGGACGCAGGCATCACCGGGGAGCTGTTTTTT. It codes for CASSPRGDAGITGELFF. J is TRBJ2-2 and V is TRBV5-1; 7 bases are shared with TRBD2. Germline trimming cut 4 bases from V and 4 bases from J; bases unmatched to any gene: 13. There are 17 residues in the CDR3. Germline-derived CDR1 and CDR2 are SGHRS and YFSETQ. The full variable domain, rest sourced from reference TRBV5-1 and TRBJ2-2, is KAGVTQTPRYLIKTRGQQVTLSCSPISGHRSVSWYQQTPGQGLQFLFEYFSETQRNKGNFPGRFSGRQFSNSRSEMNVSTLELGDSALYLCASSPRGDAGITGELFFGEGSRLTVL.

The gene calls are TRBV4-2 and TRBJ2-3, with D perhaps TRBD2 (5 bases). Germline CDR1 is LGHNA and CDR2 is YNFKEQ. There are 15 residues in the CDR3. V shed 0 bases and J shed 3 bases, with 10 bases lying between them. CDR3 sequence (DNA): TGTGCCAGCAGCCAAGATATCCTAGCTACAGATACGCAGTATTTT. Protein product: CASSQDILATDTQYF.

This chain links TRBV7-9 with TRBJ2-2, with a tentative D call TRBD1 (6 bases). CDR1 is SEHNR and CDR2 is FQNEAQ in the germline V gene (reference sequence). The CDR3 consists of 14 residues. V shed 4 bases and J shed 1 base, with 7 bases lying between them. The CDR3, as DNA: TGTGCCAGCAGCTGGGGACAGAACACCGGGGAGCTGTTTTTT. This sequence encodes CASSWGQNTGELFF.

The V call is TRBV11-2, the J call TRBJ1-3; no definite D call. The ends were cut back, 5 bases at V and 3 bases at J, with 11 bases in the middle. Per germline, CDR1 SGHAT and CDR2 FQNNGV. This CDR3 is 14 amino acids long. CDR3 sequence reads: CASSHIRVGNTIYF. The CDR3 DNA reads TGTGCCAGCAGCCACATCCGGGTTGGAAACACCATATATTTT.

The V call is TRBV9, the J call TRBJ1-3, with 8 bases identical to TRBD1. V shed 5 bases and J 4 bases; nucleotides not matched to a gene: 5. The CDR3 is 14 amino acids. The V gene's germline CDR1 is SGDLS and CDR2 YYNGEE. Here the CDR3 DNA reads TGTGCCAGCAGTGTCCAGGGGGCAGGAAACACCATATATTTT. It yields the protein CASSVQGAGNTIYF.

There are many counts of this clone. The sample contains more than one DNA sequence encoding this CDR3. V and J are TRBV5-1 and TRBJ2-3; 10 bases align to TRBD2. The V segment lost 0 bases and the J segment 4 bases; nucleotides outside the gene matches: 2. Germline CDR1 is SGHRS and CDR2 is YFSETQ. The CDR3 length is 15 residues. CDR3 in DNA: TGCGCCAGCAGCTTGGCCCTAGCGGGGGCAGATACGCAGTATTTT. This encodes CASSLALAGADTQYF.

In its sample, this clone was seen a few times. The V gene is TRBV18, the J gene TRBJ2-5; perhaps TRBD1 as D (6 bases). The ends were cut back, 3 bases at V and 0 bases at J, with 8 bases in the middle. This CDR3 region has 14 residues. Germline loops: CDR1 KGHSH, CDR2 LQKENI. The CDR3 sequence is CASSPRTDQETQYF. CDR3 DNA: TGTGCCAGCTCACCGAGGACAGACCAAGAGACCCAGTACTTC.

This clone was seen a handful of times. This sequence joins TRBV4-3 and TRBJ2-2; D not certain. Germline-derived CDR1 and CDR2 are LGHNA and YSLEER. Trimming took off 0 bases at V and 7 bases at J, with 18 bases between the two ends. This CDR3 contains 17 residues. This CDR3 is CASSQDPTSTVGGELFF. The CDR3 region has the DNA TGCGCCAGCAGCCAAGATCCAACTTCTACGGTTGGCGGGGAGCTGTTTTTT.

This clone was seen only a few times. The V and J genes are TRBV6-5 and TRBJ2-3, with no clear D. CDR1 is MNHEY and CDR2 is SVGAGI in the germline V gene. Trimming stripped 8 bases from V and 5 bases from J, with 14 bases between. The CDR3 has 13 amino acids. The CDR3 coding sequence is TGTGCCAGCCTCCAGTTGGGCCAAGATACGCAGTATTTT. Protein: CASLQLGQDTQYF.

The rearrangement joins TRBV7-9 to TRBJ1-6, with D possibly being TRBD1 (6 bases). The CDR3 covers 11 residues. Between the trimmed V and J ends, which lost 4 bases and 14 bases, there was a span of 9 bases. Germline V gene lookup returns CDR1 SEHNR and CDR2 FQNEAQ (reference sequence). The CDR3 reads CASSSQGSLHF. The DNA of the CDR3 is TGTGCCAGCAGCTCACAGGGTTCCCTCCACTTT.

This rearrangement joins TRBV7-9 to TRBJ2-7, with D possibly being TRBD1 (5 bases). Trimming removed 2 bases at V and 2 bases at J, with 10 bases between. This CDR3 is 14 amino acids long. Germline V gene data show CDR1 as SEHNR and CDR2 as FQNEAQ (reference sequence). This CDR3 is CASSLSGRAYEQYF. The CDR3 nucleotides are TGTGCCAGCAGCTTATCGGGCAGGGCCTACGAGCAGTACTTC.

The rearrangement uses TRBV30 and TRBJ2-1, with 9 bases that match TRBD2. The CDR3 totals 11 residues. Germline V gene sequence: CDR1 GTSNPN, CDR2 SVGIG (reference sequence). Trimming at V came to 5 bases and at J to 7 bases, leaving 0 bases not matched to a gene. The CDR3 DNA reads TGTGCCTGGGCGGGGGGGAATGAGCAGTTCTTC. Amino acids: CAWAGGNEQFF.

J is TRBJ2-7 and V is TRBV29-1, with 14 bases that match TRBD2. The CDR3 totals 15 residues. Trimming took 5 bases from V and 4 from J; bases not matched to a gene: 7. Germline V gives CDR1 SQVTM, CDR2 ANQGSEA. CDR3 nucleotides: TGCAGCGTTTCCGGGACTAGCGGGGGTTCTTACGAGCAGTACTTC. Protein sequence: CSVSGTSGGSYEQYF.

This chain links TRBV18 with TRBJ2-7, with 8 nucleotides matching TRBD2. Germline values: CDR1 KGHSH, CDR2 LQKENI. V lost 3 bases, J lost 4 bases, and 8 bases stayed unmatched. CDR3 length equals 15 residues. DNA for the CDR3: TGTGCCAGCTCACCGTCGGGGGGGCAGGCTTACGAGCAGTACTTC. Its translation is CASSPSGGQAYEQYF.

This clone has just a few counts. The chain carries TRBV11-3 and TRBJ2-1; 7 bases match TRBD1. This CDR3 has 14 residues. The ends lost 4 bases at V and 0 bases at J; junction bases unmatched: 0. Germline assignment: CDR1 SGHNT and CDR2 YENEEA. The CDR3 here is CASSSGGSYNEQFF. Written as DNA, the CDR3 is TGTGCCAGCAGCTCAGGGGGCTCCTACAATGAGCAGTTCTTC.

The rearrangement links TRBV9 to TRBJ2-1, with D possibly matching TRBD1 (6 bases). V lost 0 bases and J 13 bases, leaving 20 bases between the germline ends. This CDR3 is built from 15 residues. CDR1 and CDR2 from the germline V gene are SGDLS and YYNGEE. CDR3 protein: CASSVEMGAGVRQFF. The CDR3 DNA sequence: TGTGCCAGCAGCGTAGAAATGGGAGCAGGGGTCCGCCAGTTCTTC.

This clone has just a few counts. The rearrangement joins TRBV29-1 to TRBJ1-3; D gene unclear. The CDR3 covers 12 residues. Per germline, CDR1 SQVTM and CDR2 ANQGSEA. V lost 7 bases and J 8 bases, leaving 15 bases between the germline ends. The CDR3 loop is CSAGRSKDTIYF. In DNA, the CDR3 is TGCAGCGCGGGAAGGAGTAAGGACACCATATATTTT.